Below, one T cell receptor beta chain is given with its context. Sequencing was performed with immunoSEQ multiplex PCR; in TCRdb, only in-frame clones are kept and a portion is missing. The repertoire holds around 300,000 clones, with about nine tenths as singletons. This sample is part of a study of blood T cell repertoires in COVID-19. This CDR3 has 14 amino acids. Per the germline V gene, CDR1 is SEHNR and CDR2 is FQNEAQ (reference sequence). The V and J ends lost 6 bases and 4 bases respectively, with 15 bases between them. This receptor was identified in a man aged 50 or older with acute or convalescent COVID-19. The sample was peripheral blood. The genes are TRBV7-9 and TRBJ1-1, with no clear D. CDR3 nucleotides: TGTGCCAGCAGTAAAGGGAAGGAGGGCACTGAAGCTTTCTTT. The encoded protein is CASSKGKEGTEAFF.